The present entry profiles one TCR beta chain with its context. Clones were read by immunoSEQ multiplex PCR, and TCRdb kept only the in-frame ones, dropping some. The sample has tens of thousands of clones, about 86% seen once. The record originates from a study of T cell clones after liver transplantation. This CDR3 comprises 14 residues. CDR1 and CDR2 (germline): SGDLS, YYNGEE. Trimming pared 0 bases from V and 5 bases from J, leaving 9 bases between. J is TRBJ2-1 and V is TRBV9, with D unresolved. The sample was CD4+ T cells from blood, taken 24 months after liver transplant. The TCR originated in a human patient who received a liver transplant. These T cells may partly come from the graft donor. Written as DNA, the CDR3 is TGTGCCAGCAGCGTAGCTCGCTACGACAATGAGCAGTTCTTC. It is translated as CASSVARYDNEQFF. Looking up the rest from reference TRBV9 and TRBJ2-1 gives the full variable domain: DSGVTQTPKHLITATGQRVTLRCSPRSGDLSVYWYQQSLDQGLQFLIQYYNGEERAKGNILERFSAQQFPDLHSELNLSSLELGDSALYFCASSVARYDNEQFFGPGTRLTVL.